The source of this T cell receptor (beta chain) is a study of shared clonotypes between healthy human individuals. Across the whole study: Each donor's CD8 memory used one plate, CD8 naive two, each CD4 subset three.

Worth noting for this clone: What it recognizes is unknown. Germline and junction disagree at one end, which may indicate a read error.

The assay was immunoSEQ multiplex PCR, and TCRdb's table has in-frame clones only and misses some. Of about 2.4 million clones in the sample, just over 90% were seen once. Germline V gene sequence: CDR1 ENHRY, CDR2 SYGVKD. The CDR3 spans 15 residues. Study observations and caveats: Estimated richness was generally greater in naive than memory subsets. For naive CD4 cells, approximately 4.8% of clonotypes were shared across a handful of donors.

Sequencing used naive CD4+ T cells sorted from blood. The subset was: CD45RA+ positively selected. This chain uses TRBV10-3 with TRBJ2-3, with 8 positions matching TRBD1. The TCR originated in a man between 18 and 29 years old in good health. The chain's CDR3 is CATSTGQGTTDTQYF. The DNA of the CDR3 is TGTGCCACCAGTACAGGACAGGGTACTACAGATACGCAGTATTTT.